These 31 T cell receptor beta chains share one sample of origin, sequenced in a study of cytomegalovirus exposure and HLA in healthy donors (dated by TCRdb to 2015 to 2018). Library generation was performed with the immunoSEQ multiplex PCR assay. The multiplex PCR relied on a mix of 60 forward primers for TCR Vbeta segments and 13 reverse primers for TCR Jbeta segments. TCRdb provides this immuneACCESS table in a form limited to in-frame rearrangements. Some clones are lacking; in checked studies, under half of them reflect an unresolved V gene, and why the rest are absent is not known. This sample comprises 180,000 or so clones, roughly 77% of them detected only once. Together, the top ten hold 1.5% to 2% of the sample. The sample was PBMCs. The receptors stem from a woman aged 25 to 39 in good health and CMV-seronegative.

The CDR3 DNA is TGTGCCAGCAGTGAAGTTGGGCAGGATAATGAAAAACTGTTTTTT. This codes for CASSEVGQDNEKLFF. V is TRBV25-1 and J is TRBJ1-4, with no clear D. The CDR3 has 15 residues. The germline gives CDR1 MGHDK, CDR2 SYGVNS. V was clipped by 2 bases and J by 4 bases, with 11 bases between them.

The gene calls are TRBV2 and TRBJ2-3; the match to TRBD2 covers 9 bases. After removal of 3 bases from V and 5 bases from J, the junction contained 12 bases not matched to a gene. CDR1 and CDR2 from the germline V gene are SNHLY and FYNNEI. CDR3 length: 17 amino acids. In DNA form, the CDR3 reads TGTGCCAGCAGTGAGCAGTATAGGGGACTAGCAGGAGATACGCAGTATTTT. Translated: CASSEQYRGLAGDTQYF.

The chain carries TRBV29-1 and TRBJ2-1, with 10 positions matching TRBD2. V was pared by 3 bases and J by 6 bases, with 2 bases of the junction left unmatched. Germline-derived CDR1 and CDR2 are SQVTM and ANQGSEA. This CDR3 has 13 residues. CDR3 region: CSVDGTSVNEQFF. The CDR3 DNA reads as TGCAGCGTTGATGGGACTAGCGTCAATGAGCAGTTCTTC.

The V gene is TRBV7-2, the J gene TRBJ1-2; the D gene is possibly TRBD1 (6 bases). V lost 3 bases and J 6 bases, leaving 14 bases between the germline ends. The CDR3 sequence is 14 residues long. The V gene's germline CDR1 is SGHTA and CDR2 FQGNSA. CDR3 nucleotide sequence: TGTGCCAGCAGCTTCTTTTTCCAGGGGCATGGCTACACCTTC. It is translated as CASSFFFQGHGYTF. Supplemented by reference TRBV7-2 and TRBJ1-2, the full variable domain reads GAGVSQSPSNKVTEKGKDVELRCDPISGHTALYWYRQSLGQGLEFLIYFQGNSAPDKSGLPSDRFSAERTGGSVSTLTIQRTQQEDSAVYLCASSFFFQGHGYTFGSGTRLTVV.

The J gene is TRBJ2-7, the V gene TRBV6-5; perhaps TRBD1 as D (5 bases). CDR3 length equals 15 residues. Germline values: CDR1 MNHEY, CDR2 SVGAGI. V was pared by 0 bases and J by 2 bases, with 11 bases between. Written as DNA, the CDR3 is TGTGCCAGCAGTTACTCCAGGGTCCGACCCTACGAGCAGTACTTC. The encoded protein is CASSYSRVRPYEQYF.

V gene TRBV5-1 combines with J gene TRBJ2-7, with a weak D call TRBD1 (7 bases). Per germline, CDR1 SGHRS and CDR2 YFSETQ. This CDR3 spans 16 amino acids. Trimming stripped 7 bases from V and 3 bases from J, with 23 bases between. This CDR3 is CASHPGGGGRVYEQYF. The CDR3 DNA follows: TGCGCCAGCCACCCCGGAGGGGGCGGGCGGGTCTACGAGCAGTACTTC.

V is TRBV6-6 and J is TRBJ1-5; no firm D call. V was shortened by 6 bases and J by 4 bases, with 13 bases between the two germline ends. The germline V gene has CDR1 MNHNY and CDR2 SVGAGI (reference sequence). This CDR3 is 14 amino acids long. The CDR3 protein is CASSTTVRNQPQHF. In DNA, the CDR3 is TGTGCCAGCAGCACCACCGTCCGGAATCAGCCCCAGCATTTT.

The chain recombines TRBV18 with TRBJ2-7, with TRBD1 matching 8 bases. The CDR3 covers 14 residues. Per the germline V gene, CDR1 is KGHSH and CDR2 is LQKENI. V dropped 2 bases and J dropped 4; count of bases not matched to a gene: 4. CDR3 in DNA: TGTGCCAGCTCACCAGCTGGACAGGGATACGAGCAGTACTTC. It encodes CASSPAGQGYEQYF.

The chain recombines TRBV30 with TRBJ1-6; TRBD1 matches at 8 bases. Germline loops: CDR1 GTSNPN, CDR2 SVGIG (reference sequence). CDR3 size: 14 residues. With V trimmed by 8 bases and J by 7 bases, 10 bases remained unmatched. The CDR3 DNA reads TGTGCCCTTGCCGGACAGGGTAACAATTCACCCCTCCACTTT. Protein sequence: CALAGQGNNSPLHF.

The genes are TRBV29-1 and TRBJ1-3; 7 bases fit TRBD1. The CDR3 sequence is 14 residues long. In germline, CDR1 is SQVTM, CDR2 ANQGSEA. Germline trimming cut 1 base from V and 3 bases from J; bases unmatched to any gene: 3. The CDR3 sequence is CSVEGGGFGNTIYF. CDR3 sequence (DNA): TGCAGCGTTGAAGGAGGGGGCTTTGGAAACACCATATATTTT.

The genes are TRBV19 and TRBJ1-2, with TRBD1 matching over 10 bases. The V segment lost 5 bases and the J segment 7 bases; nucleotides outside the gene matches: 10. There are 15 residues in the CDR3. Germline loops: CDR1 LNHDA, CDR2 SQIVND (reference sequence). The CDR3 region is CASSSWGTGVGGYTF. The CDR3 bases are TGTGCCAGTAGTTCCTGGGGGACAGGGGTGGGTGGCTACACCTTC.

V usage is TRBV7-2 and J usage is TRBJ2-7, with D possibly TRBD1 on 5 matching bases. Trimming removed 2 bases at V and 2 bases at J, with 13 bases between. The CDR3 is 15 amino acids. Germline lookup yields CDR1 SGHTA and CDR2 FQGNSA. The CDR3 region has the DNA TGTGCCAGCAGCTTAAGGTTGCAGGGCACCTACGAGCAGTACTTC. Its translation is CASSLRLQGTYEQYF.

The chain is built from TRBV5-4 and TRBJ1-6; 8 bases line up with TRBD1. Germline V CDR1 and CDR2: SGHNT, YYREEE (reference sequence). V lost 3 bases to trimming and J lost 5 bases; unmatched junction nucleotides: 13. The length of the CDR3 is 18 residues. In DNA, the CDR3 is TGTGCCAGCAGCTCCCAAACGACGACAGGGGCCCATAATTCACCCCTCCACTTT. Protein product: CASSSQTTTGAHNSPLHF.

The chain couples TRBV4-2 to TRBJ2-3, with 10 bases fitting TRBD2. There are 19 residues in the CDR3. With V trimmed by 0 bases and J by 1 base, 10 bases remained unmatched. Germline lookup yields CDR1 LGHNA and CDR2 YNFKEQ. Here the CDR3 DNA reads TGTGCCAGCAGCCAAGAAGCCGCCATGGGGACTAGCGGCACAGATACGCAGTATTTT. Its translation is CASSQEAAMGTSGTDTQYF.

This clone has only a few counts. The V call is TRBV18, the J call TRBJ1-1; no definite D call. V was pared by 1 base and J by 3 bases, with 15 bases between. CDR1 is KGHSH, CDR2 LQKENI, per germline. The CDR3 sequence is 16 residues long. The CDR3 loop is CASSPQQSGLDTEAFF. The CDR3 DNA reads as TGTGCCAGCTCACCACAGCAATCGGGGTTAGACACTGAAGCTTTCTTT.

The chain links TRBV7-2 to TRBJ2-7; TRBD2 agrees at 9 bases. V lost 5 bases, J lost 3 bases, and 8 bases stayed unmatched. This CDR3 is 15 amino acids long. CDR1 and CDR2 from the germline V gene are SGHTA and FQGNSA. The CDR3 region is CASSPPAGGGYEQYF. CDR3 nucleotides: TGTGCCAGCAGCCCGCCAGCGGGGGGCGGCTACGAGCAGTACTTC.

This clone was recorded only once. This rearrangement joins TRBV19 to TRBJ1-2; tentatively, D is TRBD1 (5 bases). V was cut by 6 bases and J by 4 bases, with 12 bases left in between. The germline V gene has CDR1 LNHDA and CDR2 SQIVND (reference sequence). CDR3 length: 13 amino acids. CDR3 region: CASRTDSIYGYTF. CDR3 DNA sequence: TGTGCCAGTAGAACCGACAGCATCTATGGCTACACCTTC.

This clone was counted a few times. The chain is built from TRBV7-6 and TRBJ1-1, with D possibly TRBD1 on 6 matching bases. The CDR3 is 15 amino acids. V lost 5 bases, J lost 3 bases, and 16 bases lay in between. CDR1 SGHVS and CDR2 FNYEAQ come from the germline V gene. The CDR3 bases are TGTGCCAGCAGCATGGAAGCGGGGGCGGACACTGAAGCTTTCTTT. As protein: CASSMEAGADTEAFF.

This sequence joins TRBV7-2 and TRBJ1-2; 9 bases agree with TRBD1. CDR1 is SGHTA, CDR2 FQGNSA, per germline. J was trimmed by 0 bases and V by 1 base; bases with no gene match: 9. This CDR3 has 18 residues. The CDR3 protein is CASSLDGGQGLANYGYTF. The CDR3 region has the DNA TGTGCCAGCAGCTTAGATGGGGGACAGGGTTTAGCTAACTATGGCTACACCTTC.

V usage is TRBV4-1 and J usage is TRBJ1-1; possibly TRBD1 for D (6 bases). CDR1 MGHRA and CDR2 YSYEKL come from the germline V gene. The CDR3 extends over 15 amino acids. The V end lost 7 bases, the J end lost 3 bases, and 18 bases lay between the germline ends. This CDR3 reads CASTELGGLDTEAFF. In nucleotides, the CDR3 is TGCGCCAGCACCGAATTGGGGGGGCTGGACACTGAAGCTTTCTTT.

The chain links TRBV5-1 to TRBJ2-5; D gene unclear. The CDR3 has 12 amino acids. The germline V gene has CDR1 SGHRS and CDR2 YFSETQ. V lost 1 base and J 2 bases, leaving 3 bases between the germline ends. The CDR3 loop reads CASSLSQETQYF. CDR3 DNA: TGCGCCAGCAGCTTGTCACAAGAGACCCAGTACTTC. The full variable domain, in which reference TRBV5-1 and TRBJ2-5 provide the parts outside the CDR3, is KAGVTQTPRYLIKTRGQQVTLSCSPISGHRSVSWYQQTPGQGLQFLFEYFSETQRNKGNFPGRFSGRQFSNSRSEMNVSTLELGDSALYLCASSLSQETQYFGPGTRLLVL.

This clone came up a few times. The V call is TRBV6-5, the J call TRBJ1-1; D unclear. Looked up from germline, CDR1 is MNHEY and CDR2 is SVGAGI. Trimming stripped 6 bases from V and 2 bases from J, with 13 bases between. The CDR3 has 14 amino acids. CDR3 sequence reads: CASSKQAGNTEAFF. Written as DNA, the CDR3 is TGTGCCAGCAGCAAGCAGGCAGGAAACACTGAAGCTTTCTTT.

The gene calls are TRBV30 and TRBJ2-7, with no clear D. V gave up 1 base and J gave up 0 bases, with 13 bases separating them. This CDR3 comprises 15 residues. In germline, CDR1 is GTSNPN, CDR2 SVGIG (reference sequence). The CDR3 DNA reads as TGTGCCTGGAGTGGCGACATACTCCTCTCCTACGAGCAGTACTTC. Its translation is CAWSGDILLSYEQYF.

This clone appeared a few times. The chain's CDR3 is CASSSSRGDTEAFF. The CDR3 region has the DNA TGTGCCAGCAGCTCATCACGGGGGGACACTGAAGCTTTCTTT. The chain carries TRBV7-9 and TRBJ1-1; maybe TRBD1 (5 bases). CDR1 and CDR2 (germline): SEHNR, FQNEAQ (reference sequence). This CDR3 has 14 residues. Trimming shortened V by 4 bases and J by 3 bases, and 12 bases separated the two germline ends.

This clone was detected only a few times. This rearrangement joins TRBV16 to TRBJ2-3, with D possibly matching TRBD2 (5 bases). The V end lost 0 bases, the J end lost 5 bases, and 12 bases lay between the germline ends. Germline CDR1 KGHSY, CDR2 FQNENV. This CDR3 has 15 amino acids. CDR3 residues: CASSQSLRVGDTQYF. CDR3 nucleotide sequence: TGTGCCAGCAGCCAATCGCTGCGGGTTGGAGATACGCAGTATTTT.

The chain employs TRBV5-4 and TRBJ1-2, with D possibly being TRBD1 (6 bases). Germline V gives CDR1 SGHNT, CDR2 YYREEE (reference sequence). The V and J ends lost 4 bases and 1 base respectively, with 17 bases between them. The CDR3 runs to 16 residues. For the CDR3, the DNA is TGTGCCAGCAGCCCACAGGGTAGAGTTAGTAACTATGGCTACACCTTC. This translates into CASSPQGRVSNYGYTF.

V and J are TRBV12-5 and TRBJ2-7; D is possibly TRBD2 (6 bases). The V end lost 3 bases, the J end lost 3 bases, and 9 bases lay between the germline ends. In germline, CDR1 is LGHNT, CDR2 FRNRAP. The CDR3 has 13 amino acids. The CDR3 DNA follows: TGTGCTAGTGGTTTAGGGACTGGCTACGAGCAGTACTTC. This translates into CASGLGTGYEQYF. Based on the CDR3 plus reference TRBV12-5 and TRBJ2-7, the full variable domain is DARVTQTPRHKVTEMGQEVTMRCQPILGHNTVFWYRQTMMQGLELLAYFRNRAPLDDSGMPKDRFSAEMPDATLATLKIQPSEPRDSAVYFCASGLGTGYEQYFGPGTRLTVT.

J is TRBJ2-2 and V is TRBV9; TRBD1 matches 8 bases. J lost 4 bases, V lost 3 bases, and 8 bases had no gene match. The CDR3 sequence is 16 residues long. The V gene's germline CDR1 is SGDLS and CDR2 YYNGEE. Here the CDR3 DNA reads TGTGCCAGCAGCGCAAACGACAGGGGCGGCACCGGGGAGCTGTTTTTT. Translated: CASSANDRGGTGELFF. Based on the CDR3 plus reference TRBV9 and TRBJ2-2, the full variable domain is DSGVTQTPKHLITATGQRVTLRCSPRSGDLSVYWYQQSLDQGLQFLIQYYNGEERAKGNILERFSAQQFPDLHSELNLSSLELGDSALYFCASSANDRGGTGELFFGEGSRLTVL.

The J gene is TRBJ2-5, the V gene TRBV5-4, with 8 bases matching TRBD1. The CDR3 runs 15 residues. Germline V lookup: CDR1 SGHNT, CDR2 YYREEE (reference sequence). V shed 4 bases and J 2 bases; nucleotides not matched to a gene: 7. CDR3 residues: CASSQGQGRQETQYF. The DNA for the CDR3 is TGTGCCAGCAGCCAAGGACAGGGACGACAAGAGACCCAGTACTTC.

This chain joins TRBV2 and TRBJ2-1; 7 bases agree with TRBD1. This CDR3 has 17 amino acids. Germline lookup yields CDR1 SNHLY and CDR2 FYNNEI. V gave up 2 bases and J gave up 1 base; unmatched junction bases: 8. The CDR3 sequence is CASSESRDSGSYNEQFF. CDR3 nucleotides: TGTGCCAGCAGTGAATCTAGGGACAGTGGATCCTACAATGAGCAGTTCTTC.

This clone has more than one count but fewer than ten. This rearrangement joins TRBV5-1 to TRBJ2-1; TRBD1 might be the D (6 bases). V was trimmed by 2 bases and J by 7 bases, leaving 22 bases between them. Germline CDR1 is SGHRS and CDR2 is YFSETQ. The CDR3 totals 17 residues. CDR3 amino acids: CASSLGSRGSVSNEQFF. CDR3 DNA: TGCGCCAGCAGCTTAGGGTCGAGGGGGTCGGTGTCGAATGAGCAGTTCTTC.